This T cell receptor beta chain was identified in a study of T cells in Graves' hyperthyroidism and ophthalmopathy. Across the whole study: Blood was drawn when the patient was first diagnosed and still untreated.

Researchers took RNA transcripts and amplified the TCR beta CDR3 regions from them. RT-PCR in the first round (using the HTBI primer set) targeted the TCR CDR3. TCRdb called the multiplex PCR reads again in MiXCR, with one record for every CDR3 protein. The sample consists of 500,000 to 600,000 distinct CDR3 sequences, just under 20% of them appearing once. The CDR3 is 13 residues long. Germline CDR1 DFQATT, CDR2 SNEGSKA (reference sequence). V lost 3 bases and J 4 bases, leaving 12 bases between the germline ends. The rearrangement uses TRBV20-1 and TRBJ1-1; D is perhaps TRBD1 (5 bases). The specimen was blood. The sequence came from a man in his forties or fifties with Graves' ophthalmopathy. CDR3 sequence reads: CSASRHRGTEAFF. CDR3 nucleotides: TGCAGTGCTAGCAGGCATAGGGGCACTGAAGCTTTCTTT.